This T cell receptor beta chain was documented in a study of prognosis after radiotherapy for stage I lung cancer. Regarding the study as a whole: Usage of the TRBV and TRBJ genes (in patients with versus without metastases) was reportedly different. Lower values of Shannon entropy after stereotactic body radiation therapy were seen in patients who developed distant metastases.

Germline CDR1 ENHRY, CDR2 SYGVKD. With V trimmed by 6 bases and J by 5 bases, 11 bases remained unmatched. The CDR3 is 15 amino acids. At least ten counts were recorded for this clonotype. The antigen remains undetermined. Two-round multiplex PCR on genomic DNA was the method by which TCR beta CDR3 was amplified. Primers specific to each TRBV and TRBJ gene were used in first-round PCR. As the PCR entered its second round, universal primers were used. TCRdb analysed the multiplex PCR reads with MiXCR anew, one entry per CDR3 protein. The sample consists of some 17,000 distinct CDR3 sequences, over 25% of them appearing once.

This TCR came from a donor aged 50 or older with non-small cell lung cancer. V is TRBV10-3 and J is TRBJ2-5, with 8 nucleotides matching TRBD2. The input for sequencing was PBMCs, taken before or after stereotactic body radiation therapy (not recorded which). CDR3 nucleotides: TGTGCCATCAGCCCCCTAGCGGGTGGGGGGGAGACCCAGTACTTC. This gives the protein CAISPLAGGGETQYF.